What follows describes a single T cell receptor (beta chain). No antigen is known for it. The germline V gene has CDR1 SEHNR and CDR2 FQNEAQ (reference sequence). Trimming took 3 bases from V and 0 from J, leaving 14 bases between them. The CDR3 consists of 17 residues. This specimen belongs to a study of post-analysis software for immune sequencing data. Findings and caveats of the study: Normalized Chao1 diversity was significantly reduced in patients versus controls. Five TRBV segments were significantly more frequent in patients than in controls. TRBV5-6, TRBV5-1 and TRBV20-1 were among these segments.

The TCR beta cDNA libraries carried unique molecular identifiers. Each batch of about 0.95 to 11 million T cells produced 450,000 to 500,000 cDNA molecules. TCRdb re-derived calls from the PCR reads in MiXCR, one entry per CDR3 protein. The table records roughly 800,000 distinct CDR3 sequences, 25% to 30% of them present only once. Sequencing was carried out using blood. The chain combines TRBV7-9 with TRBJ2-2; a possible D gene is TRBD1 (5 bases). The sequence came from a girl aged 5-17 years with multiple sclerosis. The CDR3 DNA sequence: TGTGCCAGCAGCTTGGGCCTGGGGCGGTCGAACACCGGGGAGCTGTTTTTT. Amino acids: CASSLGLGRSNTGELFF. Based on the CDR3 plus reference TRBV7-9 and TRBJ2-2, the full variable domain is DTGVSQNPRHKITKRGQNVTFRCDPISEHNRLYWYRQTLGQGPEFLTYFQNEAQLEKSRLLSDRFSAERPKGSFSTLEIQRTEQGDSAMYLCASSLGLGRSNTGELFFGEGSRLTVL.